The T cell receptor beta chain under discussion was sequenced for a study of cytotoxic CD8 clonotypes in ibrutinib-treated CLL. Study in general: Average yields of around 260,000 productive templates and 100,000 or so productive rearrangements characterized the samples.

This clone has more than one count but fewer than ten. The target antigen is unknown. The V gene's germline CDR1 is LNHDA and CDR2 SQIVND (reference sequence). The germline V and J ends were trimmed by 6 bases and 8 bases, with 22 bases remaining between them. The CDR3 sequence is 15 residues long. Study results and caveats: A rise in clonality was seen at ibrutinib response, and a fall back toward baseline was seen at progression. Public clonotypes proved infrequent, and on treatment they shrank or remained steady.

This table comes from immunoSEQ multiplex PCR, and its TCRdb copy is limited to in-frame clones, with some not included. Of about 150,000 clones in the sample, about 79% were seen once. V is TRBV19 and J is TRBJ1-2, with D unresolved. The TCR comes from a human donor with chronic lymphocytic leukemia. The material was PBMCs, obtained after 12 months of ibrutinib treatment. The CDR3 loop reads CASSLTKRSASGYTF. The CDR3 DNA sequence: TGTGCCAGTAGCCTCACCAAACGATCCGCAAGCGGCTACACCTTC.